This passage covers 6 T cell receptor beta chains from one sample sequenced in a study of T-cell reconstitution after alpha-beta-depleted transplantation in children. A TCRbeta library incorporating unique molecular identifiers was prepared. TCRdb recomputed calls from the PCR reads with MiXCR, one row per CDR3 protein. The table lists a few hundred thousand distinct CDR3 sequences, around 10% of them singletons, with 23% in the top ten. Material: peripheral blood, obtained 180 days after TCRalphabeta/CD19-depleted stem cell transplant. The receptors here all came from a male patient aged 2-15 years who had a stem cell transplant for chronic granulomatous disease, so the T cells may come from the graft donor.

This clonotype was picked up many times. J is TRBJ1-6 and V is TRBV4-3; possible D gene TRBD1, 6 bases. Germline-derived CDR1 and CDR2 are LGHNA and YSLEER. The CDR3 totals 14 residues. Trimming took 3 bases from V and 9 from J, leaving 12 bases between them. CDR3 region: CASSQRTASSPLHF. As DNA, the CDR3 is TGCGCCAGCAGCCAGCGGACAGCCTCTTCACCCCTCCACTTT.

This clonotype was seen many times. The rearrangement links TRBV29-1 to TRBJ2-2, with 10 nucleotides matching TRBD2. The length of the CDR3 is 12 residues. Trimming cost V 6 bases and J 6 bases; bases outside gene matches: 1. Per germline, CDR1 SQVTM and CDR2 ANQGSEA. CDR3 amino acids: CSVLAGPGELFF. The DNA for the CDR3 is TGCAGCGTACTAGCGGGGCCCGGGGAGCTGTTTTTT.

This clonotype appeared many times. The CDR3 DNA sequence: TGTGCCAGCAGCTTCAGGACTAGCGGGAGCGAAAATACGCAGTATTTT. Protein sequence: CASSFRTSGSENTQYF. This rearrangement joins TRBV9 to TRBJ2-3; 13 bases are a match to TRBD2. V shed 4 bases and J 7 bases; nucleotides not matched to a gene: 9. Germline V gene sequence: CDR1 SGDLS, CDR2 YYNGEE. The CDR3 totals 16 residues.

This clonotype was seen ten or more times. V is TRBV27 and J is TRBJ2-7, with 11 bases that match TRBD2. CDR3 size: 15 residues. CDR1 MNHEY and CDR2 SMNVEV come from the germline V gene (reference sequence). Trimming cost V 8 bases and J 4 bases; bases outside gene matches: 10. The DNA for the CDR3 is TGTGCCAGCCGGACCTGGACTAGCGGGCGTTACGAGCAGTACTTC. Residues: CASRTWTSGRYEQYF.

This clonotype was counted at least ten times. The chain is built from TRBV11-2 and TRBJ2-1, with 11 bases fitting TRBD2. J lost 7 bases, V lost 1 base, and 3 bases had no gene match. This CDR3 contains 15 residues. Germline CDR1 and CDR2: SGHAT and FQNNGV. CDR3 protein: CASSLGASGGNEQFF. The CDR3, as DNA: TGTGCCAGCAGCTTAGGGGCTAGCGGGGGGAATGAGCAGTTCTTC.

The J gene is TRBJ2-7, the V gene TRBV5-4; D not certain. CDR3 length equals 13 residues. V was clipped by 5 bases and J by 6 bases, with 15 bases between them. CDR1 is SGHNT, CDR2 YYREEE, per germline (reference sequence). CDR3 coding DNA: TGTGCCAGCAGACCGCTACCACTCCTCGAGCAGTACTTC. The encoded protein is CASRPLPLLEQYF.